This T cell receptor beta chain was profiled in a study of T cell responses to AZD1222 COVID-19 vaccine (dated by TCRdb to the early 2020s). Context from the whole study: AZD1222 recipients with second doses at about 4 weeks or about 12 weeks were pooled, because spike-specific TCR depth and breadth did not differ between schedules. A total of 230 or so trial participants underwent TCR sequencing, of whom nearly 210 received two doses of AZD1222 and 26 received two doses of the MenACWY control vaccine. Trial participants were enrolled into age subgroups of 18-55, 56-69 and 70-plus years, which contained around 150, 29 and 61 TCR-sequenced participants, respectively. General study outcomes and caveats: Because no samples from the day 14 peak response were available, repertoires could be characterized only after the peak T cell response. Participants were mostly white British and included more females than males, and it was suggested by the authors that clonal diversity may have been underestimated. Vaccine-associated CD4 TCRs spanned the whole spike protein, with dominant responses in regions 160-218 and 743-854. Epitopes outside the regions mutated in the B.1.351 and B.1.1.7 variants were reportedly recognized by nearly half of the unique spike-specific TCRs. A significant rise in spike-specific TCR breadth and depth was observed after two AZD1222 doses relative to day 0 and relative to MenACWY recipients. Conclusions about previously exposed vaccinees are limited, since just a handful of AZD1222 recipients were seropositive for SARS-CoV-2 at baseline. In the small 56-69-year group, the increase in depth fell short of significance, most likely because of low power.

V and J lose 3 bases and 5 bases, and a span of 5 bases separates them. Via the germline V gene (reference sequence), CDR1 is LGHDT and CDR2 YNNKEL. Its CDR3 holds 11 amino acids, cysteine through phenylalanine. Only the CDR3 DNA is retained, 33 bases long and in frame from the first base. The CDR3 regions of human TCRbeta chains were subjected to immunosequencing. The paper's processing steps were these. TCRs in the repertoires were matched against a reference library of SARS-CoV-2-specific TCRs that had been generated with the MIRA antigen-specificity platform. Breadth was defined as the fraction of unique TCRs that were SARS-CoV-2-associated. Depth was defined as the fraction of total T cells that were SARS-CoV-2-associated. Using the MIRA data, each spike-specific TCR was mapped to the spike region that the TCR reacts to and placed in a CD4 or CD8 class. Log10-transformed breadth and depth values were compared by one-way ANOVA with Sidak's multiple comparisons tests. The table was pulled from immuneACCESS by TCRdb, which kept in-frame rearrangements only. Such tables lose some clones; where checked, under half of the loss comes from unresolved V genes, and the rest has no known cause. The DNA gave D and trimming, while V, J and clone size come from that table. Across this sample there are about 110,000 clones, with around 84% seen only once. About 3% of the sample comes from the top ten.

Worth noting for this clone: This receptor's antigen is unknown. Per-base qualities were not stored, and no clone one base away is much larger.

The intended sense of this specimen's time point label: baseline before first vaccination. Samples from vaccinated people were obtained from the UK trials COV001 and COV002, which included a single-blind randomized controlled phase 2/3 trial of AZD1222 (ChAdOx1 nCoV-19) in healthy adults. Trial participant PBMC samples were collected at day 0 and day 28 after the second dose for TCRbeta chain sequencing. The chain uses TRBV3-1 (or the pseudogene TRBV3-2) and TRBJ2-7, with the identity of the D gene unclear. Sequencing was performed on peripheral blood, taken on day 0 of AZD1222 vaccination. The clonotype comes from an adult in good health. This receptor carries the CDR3 CASSQKDEQYF. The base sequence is TGTGCCAGCAGCCAGAAAGACGAGCAGTACTTC.